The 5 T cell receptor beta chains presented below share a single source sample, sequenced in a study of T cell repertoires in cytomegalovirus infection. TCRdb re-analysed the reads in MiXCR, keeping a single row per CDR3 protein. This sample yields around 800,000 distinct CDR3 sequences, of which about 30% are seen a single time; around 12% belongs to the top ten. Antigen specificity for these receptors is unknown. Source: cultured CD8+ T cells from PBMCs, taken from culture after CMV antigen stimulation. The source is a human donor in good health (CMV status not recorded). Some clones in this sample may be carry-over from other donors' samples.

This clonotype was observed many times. CDR3 coding DNA: TGTGCCAGCAGTGTGATAAATCAGCCCCAGCATTTT. This translates into CASSVINQPQHF. The chain couples TRBV6-1 to TRBJ1-5; D is undetermined. Germline loops: CDR1 MNHNS, CDR2 SASEGT. Between the trimmed V and J ends, which lost 4 bases and 4 bases, there was a span of 5 bases. This CDR3 region has 12 residues.

The DNA for the CDR3 is TGTGCCAGCAGCCGTACCTCCGAGGGGGGCGCTTGGACCGGGGAGCTGTTTTTT. Its translation is CASSRTSEGGAWTGELFF. The chain carries TRBV6-6 and TRBJ2-2, with D perhaps matching TRBD1 or TRBD2 (6 bases each). The CDR3 length is 18 residues. CDR1 is MNHNY and CDR2 is SVGAGI in the germline V gene (reference sequence). The V and J ends lost 6 bases and 5 bases respectively, with 25 bases between them.

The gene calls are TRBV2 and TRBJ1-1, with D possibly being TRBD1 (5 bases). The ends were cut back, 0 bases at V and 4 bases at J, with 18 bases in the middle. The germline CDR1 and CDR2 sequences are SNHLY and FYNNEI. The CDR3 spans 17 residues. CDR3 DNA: TGTGCCAGCAGTGAAGCGTCGATGGGACTGAGGGGCACTGAAGCTTTCTTT. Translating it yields CASSEASMGLRGTEAFF.

DNA of the CDR3: TGTGCCAGCATTGGACGGAGCTCCTACGAGCAGTACGTC. It translates to CASIGRSSYEQYV. The chain has TRBV28 and TRBJ2-7, with D uncertain. V lost 7 bases, J lost 0 bases, and 10 bases lay in between. Germline V gene data show CDR1 as MDHEN and CDR2 as SYDVKM. The CDR3 runs 13 residues.

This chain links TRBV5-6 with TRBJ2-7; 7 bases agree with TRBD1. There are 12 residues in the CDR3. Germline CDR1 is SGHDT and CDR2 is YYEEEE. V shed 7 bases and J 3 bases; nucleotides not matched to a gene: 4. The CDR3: CASGNRGYEQYF. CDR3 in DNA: TGTGCCAGCGGCAACAGGGGCTACGAGCAGTACTTC.